Listed below are T cell receptor beta chains from one sample, sequenced in a study of a mutant IDH1 vaccine in newly diagnosed glioma. No antigen has been identified for these receptors. Only in-frame clones appear in the TCRdb table, and some are missing; sequencing was by immunoSEQ multiplex PCR. The data contain some 38,000 clones, 75% to 80% of them singletons. The sequencing here drew on PBMCs, taken from a glioma patient whose treatment included an IDH1 peptide vaccine. The source is a man aged 40-49 years with glioma. CDR3s include the opening cysteine and the closing phenylalanine or tryptophan. A D gene is named only where the DNA matches it firmly.

J	D	V	DNA	CDR3
TRBJ2-1	TRBD1	TRBV6-5	TGTGCCAGCAGACCCGGGACAGGGGGGAACAATGAGCAGTTCTTC	CASRPGTGGNNEQFF
TRBJ2-5	TRBD2	TRBV7-2	TGTGCCAGCAGCTTGGGGCGGGGGACGGTGGAGACCCAGTACTTC	CASSLGRGTVETQYF
TRBJ1-5	TRBD1	TRBV7-8	TGTGCCAGCAGCACCAGCCCGGGACAGGGGTCCAATCAGCCCCAGCATTTT	CASSTSPGQGSNQPQHF
TRBJ1-2	TRBD1	TRBV28	TGTGCCAGCAGCCAGGGGGCTTACTATGGCTACACCTTC	CASSQGAYYGYTF
TRBJ1-4	TRBD1	TRBV7-8	TGTGCCAGCAGCAGAGGCGGGAACAGGGGTAGTGAAAAACTGTTTTTT	CASSRGGNRGSEKLFF
TRBJ2-7	TRBD2	TRBV11-2	TGTGCCAGCAGCTCGCAATCGGGGGGAAGCTACGAGCAGTACTTC	CASSSQSGGSYEQYF
TRBJ2-5	-	TRBV7-8	TGTGCCAGCAGCTTAAGCGATCAAGAGACCCAGTACTTC	CASSLSDQETQYF
TRBJ2-5	-	TRBV10-3	TGTGCCATCAGTAGTCAGGGTTTTGGTGAGACCCAGTACTTC	CAISSQGFGETQYF
TRBJ1-2	-	TRBV18	TGTGCCAGCTCACCACCCGGTCAGCTTGGCTACACCTTC	CASSPPGQLGYTF
TRBJ1-2	-	TRBV5-1	TGCGCCAGCAGCTTGGAGGGTCTGGACTATGGCTACACCTTC	CASSLEGLDYGYTF
TRBJ2-3	TRBD2	TRBV7-2	TGTGCCAGCAGCTGGGGACTAGCGGGGGGCCAAAATACGCAGTATTTT	CASSWGLAGGQNTQYF
TRBJ2-1	-	TRBV19	TGTGCCAGTAGTAAGGACGGAAGAGGTTCCTACAATGAGCAGTTCTTC	CASSKDGRGSYNEQFF
TRBJ1-2	-	TRBV6-4	TGTGCCAGCAGTGACTCCCCGGGTCCCTGCTACACCTTC	CASSDSPGPCYTF
TRBJ2-1	-	TRBV29-1	TGCAGCGTTGGTGGGGGGGCGATCAACAATGAGCAGTTCTTC	CSVGGGAINNEQFF
TRBJ1-1	TRBD1	TRBV29-1	TGCAGCGTTGTGGGTCGGACAGGGGGCGGGTTGAACACTGAAGCTTTCTTT	CSVVGRTGGGLNTEAFF
TRBJ2-5	TRBD2	TRBV6-4	TGTGCCAGCAGTTCGCTAGCGGGAGAGACCCAGTACTTC	CASSSLAGETQYF